This entry concerns a single TCR beta chain. This sample was taken from a study of blood T cell repertoires in COVID-19. Study at large: T cells, B-cell-depleted T cells, or PBMCs supplied cDNA or gDNA.

CDR3 length equals 15 residues. Germline V CDR1 and CDR2: MNHEY, SMNVEV (reference sequence). Trimming shortened V by 8 bases and J by 4 bases, and 17 bases separated the two germline ends. Original analysis: Estimated nucleated cell counts came from reference gene primer amplification. Clones were read by immunoSEQ multiplex PCR, and TCRdb kept only the in-frame ones, dropping some. The D gene and trimming were derived from the DNA, and the V and J assignments and clone size from that table. Of 120,000 or so clones detected, 78% appear once; the ten largest clones hold 2% to 2.5%. The V gene is TRBV27, the J gene TRBJ1-4; possible D gene TRBD1, 6 bases. The sequencing input was peripheral blood. This receptor was taken from a man aged 70-80 years with acute or convalescent COVID-19. This chain's CDR3 is CASGSLQGHNEKLFF. DNA of the CDR3: TGTGCCAGCGGGTCCCTACAGGGACATAATGAAAAACTGTTTTTT. The variable domain in full, with the rest retrieved from reference TRBV27 and TRBJ1-4, is EAQVTQNPRYLITVTGKKLTVTCSQNMNHEYMSWYRQDPGLGLRQIYYSMNVEVTDKGDVPEGYKVSRKEKRNFPLILESPSPNQTSLYFCASGSLQGHNEKLFFGSGTQLSVL.